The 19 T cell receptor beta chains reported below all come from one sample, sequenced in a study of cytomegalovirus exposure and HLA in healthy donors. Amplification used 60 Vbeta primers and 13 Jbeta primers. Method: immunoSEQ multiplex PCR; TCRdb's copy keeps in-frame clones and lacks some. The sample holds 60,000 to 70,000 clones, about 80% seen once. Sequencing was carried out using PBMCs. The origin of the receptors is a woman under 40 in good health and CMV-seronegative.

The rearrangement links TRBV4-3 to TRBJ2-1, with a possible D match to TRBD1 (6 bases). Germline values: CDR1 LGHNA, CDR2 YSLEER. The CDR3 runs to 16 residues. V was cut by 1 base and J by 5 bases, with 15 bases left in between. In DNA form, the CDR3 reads TGCGCCAGCAGCCAAGGAGGGGGACAAGGGCACAATGAGCAGTTCTTC. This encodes CASSQGGGQGHNEQFF.

The CDR3 sequence is CASSLDPSGATLSYEQYF. The CDR3 nucleotides read TGCGCCAGCAGCTTGGACCCATCGGGAGCCACCCTTTCCTACGAGCAGTACTTC. The chain links TRBV5-1 to TRBJ2-7, with D perhaps matching TRBD2 (6 bases). Germline V CDR1 and CDR2: SGHRS, YFSETQ. The CDR3 loop spans 18 amino acids. V lost 0 bases and J 1 base, leaving 20 bases between the germline ends.

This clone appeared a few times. The CDR3 DNA sequence: TGTGCCAGCAGCTTGGGGAGAGATGAAAAACTGTTTTTT. Protein sequence: CASSLGRDEKLFF. The chain joins TRBV5-4 to TRBJ1-4; D is undetermined. This CDR3 has 13 amino acids. The germline V gene encodes CDR1 SGHNT and CDR2 YYREEE (reference sequence). Trimming left V 0 bases short and J 6 bases short, with 6 bases between.

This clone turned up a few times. CDR3 nucleotide sequence: TGCGCCAGCAGCCAACTAGGGGAAAGGAGGAGCGGGGACTCCTACAATGAGCAGTTCTTC. It yields the protein CASSQLGERRSGDSYNEQFF. The V and J genes are TRBV4-1 and TRBJ2-1, with 7 bases lining up with TRBD2. The germline V gene encodes CDR1 MGHRA and CDR2 YSYEKL. V was pared by 2 bases and J by 0 bases, with 16 bases of the junction left unmatched. The CDR3 has 20 residues.

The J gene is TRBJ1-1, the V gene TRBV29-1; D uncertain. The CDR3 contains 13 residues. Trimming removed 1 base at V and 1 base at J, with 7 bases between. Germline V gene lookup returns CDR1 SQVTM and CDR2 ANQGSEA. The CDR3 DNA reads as TGCAGCGTTGAAGGACAAGAGAACACTGAAGCTTTCTTT. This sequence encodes CSVEGQENTEAFF.

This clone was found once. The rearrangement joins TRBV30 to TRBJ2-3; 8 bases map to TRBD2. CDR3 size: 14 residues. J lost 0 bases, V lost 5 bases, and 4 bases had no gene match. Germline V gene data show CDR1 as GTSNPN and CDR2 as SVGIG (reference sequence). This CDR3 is CAWGTSGSTDTQYF. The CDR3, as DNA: TGTGCCTGGGGAACTAGCGGCAGCACAGATACGCAGTATTTT.

This CDR3 reads CAWTFTHQFEQYF. The CDR3 region has the DNA TGTGCCTGGACCTTTACGCATCAGTTCGAGCAGTACTTC. V usage is TRBV30 and J usage is TRBJ2-7, with D hard to call. This CDR3 region has 13 residues. CDR1 and CDR2 (germline): GTSNPN, SVGIG (reference sequence). The V end was cut by 4 bases, the J end by 6 bases, with 16 bases between.

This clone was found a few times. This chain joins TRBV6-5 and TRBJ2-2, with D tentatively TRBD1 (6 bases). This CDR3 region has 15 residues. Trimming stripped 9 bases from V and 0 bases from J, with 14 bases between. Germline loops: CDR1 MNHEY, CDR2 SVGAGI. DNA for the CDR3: TGTGCCAGGGGCTTGGACAGACCGAACACCGGGGAGCTGTTTTTT. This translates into CARGLDRPNTGELFF.

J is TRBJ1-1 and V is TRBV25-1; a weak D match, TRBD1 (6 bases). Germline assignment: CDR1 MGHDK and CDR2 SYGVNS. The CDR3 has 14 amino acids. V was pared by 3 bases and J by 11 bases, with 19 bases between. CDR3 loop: CASSDQPTGKRAFF. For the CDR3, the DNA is TGTGCCAGCAGTGACCAACCTACAGGGAAGAGGGCTTTCTTT.

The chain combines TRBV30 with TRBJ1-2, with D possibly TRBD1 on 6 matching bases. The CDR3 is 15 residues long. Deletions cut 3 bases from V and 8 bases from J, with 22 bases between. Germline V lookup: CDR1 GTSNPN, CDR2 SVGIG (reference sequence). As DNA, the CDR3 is TGTGCCTGGAGGGTTAAGGAACAGGGCGATCGGGGCTACACCTTC. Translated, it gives CAWRVKEQGDRGYTF.

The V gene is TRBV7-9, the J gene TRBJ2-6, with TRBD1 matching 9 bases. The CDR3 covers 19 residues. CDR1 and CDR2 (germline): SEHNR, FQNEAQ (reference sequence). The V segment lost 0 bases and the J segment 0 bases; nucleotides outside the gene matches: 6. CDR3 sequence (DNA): TGTGCCAGCAGCTTAGCACCGGGACAGGGAAGCTCTGGGGCCAACGTCCTGACTTTC. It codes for CASSLAPGQGSSGANVLTF.

The CDR3 DNA follows: TGCGCCAGCAGCCAAGGCCGCGGTGCTACCTACGAGCAGTACTTC. Its protein is CASSQGRGATYEQYF. V and J are TRBV4-3 and TRBJ2-7; D not resolved. This CDR3 spans 15 amino acids. CDR1 LGHNA and CDR2 YSLEER come from the germline V gene. Deletions cut 1 base from V and 2 bases from J, with 12 bases between.

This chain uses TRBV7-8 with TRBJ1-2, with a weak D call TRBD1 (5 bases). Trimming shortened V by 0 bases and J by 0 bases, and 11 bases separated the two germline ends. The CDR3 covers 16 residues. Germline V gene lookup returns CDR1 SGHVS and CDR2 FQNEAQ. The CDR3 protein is CASSLAGVRSNYGYTF. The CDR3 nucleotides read TGTGCCAGCAGCTTAGCAGGGGTACGGTCTAACTATGGCTACACCTTC.

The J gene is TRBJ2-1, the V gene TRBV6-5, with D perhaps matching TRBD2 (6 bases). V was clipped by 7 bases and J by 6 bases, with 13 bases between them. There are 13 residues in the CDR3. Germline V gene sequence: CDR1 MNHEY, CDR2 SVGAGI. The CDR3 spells CASTSSVINEQFF. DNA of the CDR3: TGTGCCAGCACTTCTAGCGTTATCAATGAGCAGTTCTTC.

CDR3 sequence reads: CASQKWGGNTEAFF. The CDR3 coding sequence is TGTGCCAGCCAGAAATGGGGAGGGAACACTGAAGCTTTCTTT. The chain has TRBV25-1 and TRBJ1-1; the D is unclear. This CDR3 contains 14 residues. V dropped 8 bases and J dropped 1 base, with 14 bases sitting between them. From germline, CDR1 is MGHDK and CDR2 SYGVNS. The full variable domain, rest sourced from reference TRBV25-1 and TRBJ1-1, is EADIYQTPRYLVIGTGKKITLECSQTMGHDKMYWYQQDPGMELHLIHYSYGVNSTEKGDLSSESTVSRIRTEHFPLTLESARPSHTSQYLCASQKWGGNTEAFFGQGTRLTVV.

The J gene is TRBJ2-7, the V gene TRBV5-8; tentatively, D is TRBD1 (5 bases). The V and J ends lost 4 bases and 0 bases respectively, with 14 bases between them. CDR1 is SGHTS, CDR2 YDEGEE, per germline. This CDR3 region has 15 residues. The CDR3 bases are TGTGCCAGCAGCCGTCCTAGGGGCGGCTCCTACGAGCAGTACTTC. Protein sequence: CASSRPRGGSYEQYF.

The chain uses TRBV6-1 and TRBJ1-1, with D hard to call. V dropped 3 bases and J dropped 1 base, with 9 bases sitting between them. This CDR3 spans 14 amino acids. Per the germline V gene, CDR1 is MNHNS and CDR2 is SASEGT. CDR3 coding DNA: TGTGCCAGCAGTGAGAGCGTCAGGAACACTGAAGCTTTCTTT. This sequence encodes CASSESVRNTEAFF.

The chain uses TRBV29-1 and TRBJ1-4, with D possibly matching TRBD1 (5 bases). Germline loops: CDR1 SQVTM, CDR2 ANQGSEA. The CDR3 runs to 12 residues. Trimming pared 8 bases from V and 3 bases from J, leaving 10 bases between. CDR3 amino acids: CSMHRPNEKLFF. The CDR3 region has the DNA TGCAGCATGCACAGGCCTAATGAAAAACTGTTTTTT.

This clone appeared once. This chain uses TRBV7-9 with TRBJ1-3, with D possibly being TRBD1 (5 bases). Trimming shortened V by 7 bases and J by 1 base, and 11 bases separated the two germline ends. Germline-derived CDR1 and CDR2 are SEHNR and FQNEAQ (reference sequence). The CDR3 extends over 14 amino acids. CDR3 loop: CASTPRGSGNTIYF. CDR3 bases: TGTGCCAGCACCCCTCGGGGGTCTGGAAACACCATATATTTT.